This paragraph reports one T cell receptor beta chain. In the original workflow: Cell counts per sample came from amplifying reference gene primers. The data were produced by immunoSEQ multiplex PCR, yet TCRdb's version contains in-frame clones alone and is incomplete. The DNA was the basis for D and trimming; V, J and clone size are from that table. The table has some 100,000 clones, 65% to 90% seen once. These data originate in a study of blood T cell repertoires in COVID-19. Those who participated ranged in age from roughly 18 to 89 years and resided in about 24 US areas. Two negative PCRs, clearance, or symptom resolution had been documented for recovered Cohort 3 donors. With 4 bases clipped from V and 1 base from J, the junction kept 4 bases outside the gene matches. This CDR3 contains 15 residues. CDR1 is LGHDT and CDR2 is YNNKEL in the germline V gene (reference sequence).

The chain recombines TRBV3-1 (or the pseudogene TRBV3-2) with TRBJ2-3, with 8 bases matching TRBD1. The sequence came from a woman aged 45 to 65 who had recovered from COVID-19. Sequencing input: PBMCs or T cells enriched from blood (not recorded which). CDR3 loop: CASSPRDRRTDTQYF. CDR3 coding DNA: TGTGCCAGCAGCCCCCGGGACAGGCGCACAGATACGCAGTATTTT.